These T cell receptor beta chains were read from a single sample in a study of blood T cell repertoires in COVID-19. Using immunoSEQ multiplex PCR, the repertoire was profiled, and TCRdb retains in-frame clones only, with some absent. Altogether roughly 100,000 clones are present, roughly four fifths being singletons, with the ten largest covering roughly 20%. The sample consisted of peripheral blood. The receptors were gathered from a man between 65 and 85 years old with active or convalescent COVID-19. The CDR3 runs from the conserved cysteine through the conserved F or W. A D gene is named only where the DNA matches it firmly. Clone sizes are given selectively: once, few, many, or a class where the clone is expanded.

cdr3_length	v_call	j_call	d_call	clone_size	cdr3_aa	cdr3_nt
15	TRBV5-1	TRBJ1-2	TRBD1	few	CASSSDPGTAYGYTF	TGCGCCAGCAGCTCAGATCCCGGGACAGCGTATGGCTACACCTTC
16	TRBV5-6	TRBJ2-7	TRBD2	NA	CASSLAGTSGSQEQYF	TGTGCCAGCAGCTTGGCCGGGACTAGCGGGAGTCAGGAGCAGTACTTC
13	TRBV5-1	TRBJ1-2	TRBD1	NA	CASSSLDRGGYTF	TGCGCCAGCAGCTCCTTAGACAGGGGTGGCTACACCTTC
14	TRBV11-1	TRBJ1-2	NA	NA	CASSFFSQGGGYTF	TGTGCCAGCAGCTTCTTCAGCCAGGGCGGCGGCTACACCTTC
14	TRBV6-5	TRBJ1-3	TRBD1	NA	CASRPGTGQHTIYF	TGTGCCAGCAGACCTGGGACAGGGCAACACACCATATATTTT
12	TRBV14	TRBJ1-2	NA	NA	CASSPWGEGYTF	TGTGCCAGCAGCCCCTGGGGGGAAGGCTACACCTTC
16	TRBV6-1	TRBJ1-1	NA	few	CASSEEGFRETQGAFF	TGTGCCAGCAGTGAAGAAGGCTTCCGTGAGACCCAGGGAGCTTTCTTT
15	TRBV5-1	TRBJ1-1	TRBD1	NA	CASSLSGQEGTEAFF	TGCGCCAGCAGCTTATCCGGACAGGAGGGGACTGAAGCTTTCTTT
13	TRBV6-5	TRBJ2-1	TRBD2	NA	CASSIGDYHEQFF	TGTGCCAGCAGTATAGGGGACTACCATGAGCAGTTCTTC
14	TRBV5-1	TRBJ2-5	TRBD2	NA	CASSSTSAQETQYF	TGCGCCAGCAGCTCGACTAGCGCACAAGAGACCCAGTACTTC
16	TRBV6-2/TRBV6-3	TRBJ2-7	TRBD2	many	CASSYSITSGINEQYF	TGTGCCAGCAGTTACTCGATTACTAGCGGGATCAACGAGCAGTACTTC
15	TRBV7-9	TRBJ1-4	TRBD1	NA	CASSHPGQENEKLFF	TGTGCCAGCAGCCATCCGGGACAGGAAAATGAAAAACTGTTTTTT
10	TRBV20-1	TRBJ2-3	NA	NA	CSARTDTQYF	TGCAGTGCTCGGACAGATACGCAGTATTTT
15	TRBV6-6	TRBJ1-1	TRBD1	NA	CASSPETGRFTEAFF	TGTGCCAGCAGCCCAGAGACAGGGAGGTTCACTGAAGCTTTCTTT
13	TRBV10-2	TRBJ2-3	NA	NA	CASTDGNTDTQYF	TGCGCCAGCACGGACGGGAACACAGATACGCAGTATTTT
14	TRBV3-1/TRBV3-2	TRBJ1-2	NA	NA	CASSQGGHAGGYTF	TGTGCCAGCAGCCAAGGAGGACATGCGGGGGGCTACACCTTC
13	TRBV27	TRBJ1-2	NA	NA	CASAAGTAYGYTF	TGTGCCAGCGCTGCGGGGACGGCCTATGGCTACACCTTC
16	TRBV28	TRBJ1-1	NA	few	CASSLRIGLSGTEAFF	TGTGCCAGCAGTTTGAGGATTGGCTTATCGGGGACTGAAGCTTTCTTT
13	TRBV28	TRBJ1-5	NA	NA	CASSPLRYQPQHF	TGTGCCAGCAGTCCTCTCAGGTATCAGCCCCAGCATTTT